The present entry profiles one TCR beta chain with its context. Its antigen is not identified. This record belongs to a study of T cells expressing NK-cell markers. Points from the study as a whole: Dominant NKG2C+ clonotypes made up about 1.0-7.5% of CD8+ T cells in roughly 6 donors.

Following a re-call of the 5' RACE reads, TCRdb has one entry per CDR3 protein and lacks DNA. The repertoire table contains 350,000 to 450,000 distinct CDR3 sequences. Per the germline V gene, CDR1 is SEHNR and CDR2 is FQNEAQ (reference sequence). CDR3 size: 15 residues. The TCR sequence derives from a man aged 18-69 years in good health. The genes are TRBV7-9 and TRBJ2-1; TCRdb reports TRBD1, a call that lacks DNA to check it against. The sequencing input was blood T cells: a sorted CD56 or NKG2C T cell subset, CD4+ or CD8+ T cells, or bulk PBMC T cells (not recorded which). CDR3 residues: CASSDTGTSITEQFF.